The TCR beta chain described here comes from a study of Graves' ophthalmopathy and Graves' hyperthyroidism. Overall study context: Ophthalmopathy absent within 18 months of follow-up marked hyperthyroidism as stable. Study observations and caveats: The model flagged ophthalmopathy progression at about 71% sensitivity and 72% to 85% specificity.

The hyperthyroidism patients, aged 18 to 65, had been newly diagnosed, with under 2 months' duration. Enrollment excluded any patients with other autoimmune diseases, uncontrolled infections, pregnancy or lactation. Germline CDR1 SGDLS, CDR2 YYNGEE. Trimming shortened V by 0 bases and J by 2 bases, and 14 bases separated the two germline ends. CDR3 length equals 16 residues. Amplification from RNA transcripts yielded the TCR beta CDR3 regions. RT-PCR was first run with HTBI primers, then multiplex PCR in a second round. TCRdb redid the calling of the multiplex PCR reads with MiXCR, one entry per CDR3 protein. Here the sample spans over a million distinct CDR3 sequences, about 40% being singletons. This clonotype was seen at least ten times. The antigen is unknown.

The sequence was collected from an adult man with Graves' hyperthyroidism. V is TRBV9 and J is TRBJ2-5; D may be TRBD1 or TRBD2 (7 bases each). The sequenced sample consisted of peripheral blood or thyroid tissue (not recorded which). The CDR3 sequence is CASSVGGGGQQETQYF. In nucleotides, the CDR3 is TGTGCCAGCAGCGTAGGAGGGGGGGGACAGCAAGAGACCCAGTACTTC.